This T cell receptor (beta chain) originates from a study of shared clonotypes between healthy human individuals. Study-wide results and caveats: Investigators expected sequencing depth to affect clonotype sharing among donors. A generally larger estimated richness was seen in naive subsets than in memory subsets. Across a handful of donors, naive CD4 shared roughly 5%, naive CD8 around 3.5%, memory CD4 roughly 2.4%, memory CD8 0.4%.

With respect to this clone: The antigen remains undetermined.

The CDR3 runs 16 residues. Germline CDR1 reads SNHLY; CDR2 reads FYNNEI. V lost 5 bases to trimming and J lost 9 bases; unmatched junction nucleotides: 8. Execution of the assay was at deep level. Assay: immunoSEQ multiplex PCR; the TCRdb copy retains only in-frame clones and omits some. The top ten clones hold approximately 0.06% of a sample with under 550,000 clones, 90% to 97% of them seen once. The source material was naive CD4+ T cells sorted from blood. Regarding subset: CD45RA+ positively selected. This chain connects TRBV2 to TRBJ2-1; 15 nucleotides align to TRBD2. This clonotype was sampled from a young woman in good health. The CDR3, as DNA: TGTGCCAGCAGTCCTCGCGGACTAGCGGGAGGGGGTGAGCAGTTCTTC. Amino acid sequence: CASSPRGLAGGGEQFF.